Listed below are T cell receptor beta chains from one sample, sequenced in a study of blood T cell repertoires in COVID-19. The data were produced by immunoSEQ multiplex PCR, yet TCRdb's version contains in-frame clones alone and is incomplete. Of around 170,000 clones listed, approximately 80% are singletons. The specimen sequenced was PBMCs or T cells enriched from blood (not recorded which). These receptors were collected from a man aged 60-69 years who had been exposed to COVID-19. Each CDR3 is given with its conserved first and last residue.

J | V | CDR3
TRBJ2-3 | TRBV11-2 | CASSLEVRRSTDTQYF
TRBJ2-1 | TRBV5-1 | CASSLSGGTTYNEQFF
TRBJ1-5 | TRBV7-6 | CASSLGWGSYYSNQPQHF
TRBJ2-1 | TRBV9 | CASSVVLAGLSNEQFF
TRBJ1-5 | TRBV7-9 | CASTTGDNNQPQHF
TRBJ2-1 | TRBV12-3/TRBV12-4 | CASGDYNEQFF
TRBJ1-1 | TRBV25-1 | CASSETESFTEAFF
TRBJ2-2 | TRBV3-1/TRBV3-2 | CASSQVFPSGSQPGAGELFF
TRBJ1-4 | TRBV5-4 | CASSLSVGGRSGKLFF
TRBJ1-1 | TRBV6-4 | CASSDSSRGTEAFF
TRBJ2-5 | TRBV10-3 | CAISMGRQETQYF
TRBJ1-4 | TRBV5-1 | CASSPNGDSDEKLFF
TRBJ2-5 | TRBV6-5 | CASSLDGTSRETQYF
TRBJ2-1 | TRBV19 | CASSETGDYNEQFF
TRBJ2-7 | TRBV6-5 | CASSYSSGSRNEQYF
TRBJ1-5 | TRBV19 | CASEPGQGNNQPQHF
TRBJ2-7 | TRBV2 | CANEGVGLTYEQYF
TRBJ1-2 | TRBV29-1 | CSVESGDSYGYTF
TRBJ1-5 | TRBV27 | CASSLKVVAQGNQPQHF
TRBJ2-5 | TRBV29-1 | CSVEATGFSVQTQYF
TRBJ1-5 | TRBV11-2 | CASSRLETGLGQPQHF
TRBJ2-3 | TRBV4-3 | CASSQDSGEGDTQYF
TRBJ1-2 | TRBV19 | CASTKGPDLGGYTF
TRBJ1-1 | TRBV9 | CASSSHRDTEAFF
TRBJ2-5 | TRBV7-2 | CASSSSGAGETQYF
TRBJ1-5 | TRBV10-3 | CAISGGTANQPQHF
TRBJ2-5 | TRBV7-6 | CASSLLDRSKETQYF
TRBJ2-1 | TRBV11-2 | CASSSQRGGRTYNEQFF
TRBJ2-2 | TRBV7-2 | CASSPGRANTGELFF
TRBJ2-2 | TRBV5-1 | CASSLSGLLNTGELFF
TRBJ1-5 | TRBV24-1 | CATSVDREKSQPQHF
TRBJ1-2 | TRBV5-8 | CASSPANRVLGYTF
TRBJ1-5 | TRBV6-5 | CASSYIPGQGGQPQHF
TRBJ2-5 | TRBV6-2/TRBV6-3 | CASSYAIPPRGAGETQYF
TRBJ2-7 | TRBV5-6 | CASSLGWTGGEYEQYF
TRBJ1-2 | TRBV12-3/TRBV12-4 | CASSFRDSGYTF
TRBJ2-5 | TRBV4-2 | CASSQGTGGHETQYF
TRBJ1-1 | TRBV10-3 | CAISESTANTEAFF
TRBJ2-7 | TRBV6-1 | CASSVPGLAGVGEQYF
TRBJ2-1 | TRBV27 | CASSLGQGFTNEQFF